This section outlines one TCR beta chain sequence together with its context. This specimen comes from a study of PD-L1 blockade in urothelial cancer. About the study: Males with bladder-origin urothelial cancer constituted about nine tenths of the roughly 29 patients. The median T cell count in blood samples was 140,000 to 150,000.

Generated by immunoSEQ multiplex PCR, the TCRdb table keeps only in-frame clones and is missing some. The top ten clones hold 4.5% of a sample with tens of thousands of clones, about 90% of them seen once. Time point indicated: pretreatment peripheral blood. Locally advanced or metastatic urothelial carcinoma was present in patients. Germline V gives CDR1 SNHLY, CDR2 FYNNEI. CDR3 length equals 19 residues. V shed 7 bases and J shed 1 base, with 28 bases lying between them. The sequencing here drew on PBMCs, taken around atezolizumab (anti-PD-L1) treatment. The chain links TRBV2 to TRBJ1-1, with a possible D match to TRBD1 (6 bases). The sequence derives from a man between 65 and 85 years old with urothelial cancer. CDR3 loop: CASTRLPRGAGVANTEAFF. CDR3 bases: TGTGCCAGCACTCGTCTCCCCAGGGGTGCAGGGGTGGCGAACACTGAAGCTTTCTTT.